Below, 9 T cell receptor beta chains from the same sample are listed, as sequenced in a study of blood T cells in healthy people across ages. Next came a second PCR, run for about 7 to 12 cycles, which used a sample-barcoded 5' primer along with a J-beta primer mix. MiXCR was run by TCRdb on the 5' RACE reads, yielding one entry per CDR3 protein. The profile shows over 600,000 distinct CDR3 sequences, around 50% of them singletons. The sample comprised blood. The receptors were gathered from a middle-aged man in good health.

A few counts support this clonotype. The rearrangement uses TRBV18 and TRBJ2-7, with D perhaps matching TRBD2 (6 bases). Germline V gene data show CDR1 as KGHSH and CDR2 as LQKENI. Trimming took 0 bases from V and 3 from J, leaving 9 bases between them. This CDR3 has 14 residues. The CDR3 DNA is TGTGCCAGCTCACCACCGACGGGGGTCTACGAGCAGTACTTC. Amino acid sequence: CASSPPTGVYEQYF.

The chain combines TRBV7-9 with TRBJ2-7, with D perhaps TRBD1 or TRBD2 (5 bases each). Germline V gene lookup returns CDR1 SEHNR and CDR2 FQNEAQ (reference sequence). The V end lost 7 bases, the J end lost 7 bases, and 17 bases lay between the germline ends. The CDR3 runs to 13 residues. This chain's CDR3 is CASNRQTWEEQYF. The CDR3 region has the DNA TGTGCCAGCAACAGACAGACCTGGGAGGAGCAGTACTTC.

This rearrangement joins TRBV20-1 to TRBJ2-3; weak D call: TRBD1 (5 bases). The V and J ends lost 6 bases and 6 bases respectively, with 19 bases between them. Germline V gene sequence: CDR1 DFQATT, CDR2 SNEGSKA (reference sequence). The CDR3 covers 14 residues. This CDR3 is CSAIPDGRQDTQYF. The DNA for the CDR3 is TGCAGTGCCATACCGGACGGCAGACAGGATACGCAGTATTTT.

V and J are TRBV20-1 and TRBJ2-6, with D uncertain. Germline CDR1 is DFQATT and CDR2 is SNEGSKA (reference sequence). The CDR3 contains 16 residues. Trimming removed 3 bases from V and 0 bases from J, with 12 bases in between. For the CDR3, the DNA is TGCAGTGCTAGCGTCACGAAAAGCTCTGGGGCCAACGTCCTGACTTTC. Translated, it gives CSASVTKSSGANVLTF.

The rearrangement joins TRBV7-9 to TRBJ2-3, with TRBD2 matching 11 bases. Per the germline V gene, CDR1 is SEHNR and CDR2 is FQNEAQ (reference sequence). CDR3 length: 16 residues. V gave up 2 bases and J gave up 1 base; unmatched junction bases: 2. The CDR3 reads CASSLSTSGGTDTQYF. CDR3 sequence (DNA): TGTGCCAGCAGCTTATCGACTAGCGGGGGCACAGATACGCAGTATTTT.

The chain has TRBV9 and TRBJ2-7; 10 positions match TRBD1. V gave up 3 bases and J gave up 3 bases; unmatched junction bases: 6. CDR1 and CDR2 from the germline V gene are SGDLS and YYNGEE. The CDR3 consists of 15 residues. CDR3 protein: CASSAGTGVLYEQYF. CDR3 coding DNA: TGTGCCAGCAGCGCAGGGACAGGGGTTCTCTACGAGCAGTACTTC.

V is TRBV7-8 and J is TRBJ2-5; 8 bases are a match to TRBD2. Germline V gene lookup returns CDR1 SGHVS and CDR2 FQNEAQ. This CDR3 spans 16 amino acids. V dropped 5 bases and J dropped 6; count of bases not matched to a gene: 14. CDR3 amino acids: CASSRSGLEGRQTQYF. The CDR3 DNA reads as TGTGCCAGCAGCAGATCGGGACTAGAGGGACGTCAGACCCAGTACTTC.

This chain connects TRBV6-2 or TRBV6-3 to TRBJ2-1; 7 bases are shared with TRBD2. Germline trimming cut 5 bases from V and 9 bases from J; bases unmatched to any gene: 13. The germline gives CDR1 MNHEY, CDR2 SVGEGT. The CDR3 loop spans 15 amino acids. The CDR3 coding sequence is TGTGCCAGCAGTCCACTAGCGCTAGGTGGGAGTGAGCAGTTCTTC. Translated: CASSPLALGGSEQFF.

V usage is TRBV10-3 and J usage is TRBJ2-5; the D gene is possibly TRBD1 (5 bases). Trimming removed 1 base at V and 5 bases at J, with 11 bases between. CDR3 length: 14 amino acids. The germline V gene has CDR1 ENHRY and CDR2 SYGVKD. CDR3 residues: CAISELGKGETQYF. Here the CDR3 DNA reads TGTGCCATCAGTGAGTTAGGCAAGGGGGAGACCCAGTACTTC.